These 14 T cell receptor beta chains came from one sample sequenced in a study of blood T cell repertoires in COVID-19. Clones were read by immunoSEQ multiplex PCR, and TCRdb kept only the in-frame ones, dropping some. The sample has about 61,000 clones, 91% seen once. Specimen: peripheral blood. These receptors originate from a human donor in a cohort sampled during active COVID-19.

This rearrangement joins TRBV9 to TRBJ2-2, with 12 bases lining up with TRBD2. The germline gives CDR1 SGDLS, CDR2 YYNGEE. The ends lost 4 bases at V and 7 bases at J; junction bases unmatched: 14. CDR3 length equals 18 residues. DNA of the CDR3: TGTGCCAGCAGCCCTCCTACCCCCCTAGCGGGAGGGGGCGGGGAGCTGTTTTTT. It translates to CASSPPTPLAGGGGELFF.

This clone has just a few counts. The CDR3 protein is CASSEEQGLNYEQYF. The DNA for the CDR3 is TGTGCCAGCAGTGAAGAACAGGGGCTTAACTACGAGCAGTACTTC. This chain joins TRBV6-1 and TRBJ2-7; 7 positions agree with TRBD1. Germline CDR1 and CDR2: MNHNS and SASEGT. V trimming: 1 base; J trimming: 3 bases; junction bases outside the gene matches: 6. The CDR3 contains 15 residues.

The CDR3 sequence: CASSPTLGVPYGYTF. Written as DNA, the CDR3 is TGCGCCAGCAGCCCCACTTTGGGAGTCCCTTATGGCTACACCTTC. The chain carries TRBV4-3 and TRBJ1-2; no clear D gene. The CDR3 runs 15 residues. The V and J ends lost 4 bases and 5 bases respectively, with 17 bases between them. From germline, CDR1 is LGHNA and CDR2 YSLEER.

The chain joins TRBV7-8 to TRBJ1-5, with D possibly TRBD1 on 6 matching bases. The V end was cut by 1 base, the J end by 1 base, with 8 bases between. The germline gives CDR1 SGHVS, CDR2 FQNEAQ. This CDR3 has 15 residues. The CDR3 DNA reads TGTGCCAGCAGCTTAGGGGGGCAGAGCAATCAGCCCCAGCATTTT. It yields the protein CASSLGGQSNQPQHF.

J is TRBJ2-1 and V is TRBV6-5; 7 bases match TRBD2. This CDR3 contains 15 residues. Per germline, CDR1 MNHEY and CDR2 SVGAGI. Trimming at V came to 6 bases and at J to 9 bases, leaving 14 bases not matched to a gene. Here the CDR3 DNA reads TGTGCCAGCAGCCCCCCCCAGCGGGGTATCGGTGAGCAGTTCTTC. The encoded protein is CASSPPQRGIGEQFF.

The chain has TRBV19 and TRBJ2-5, with 8 bases lining up with TRBD2. The CDR3 is 13 residues long. V was pared by 6 bases and J by 2 bases, with 2 bases of the junction left unmatched. CDR1 and CDR2 from the germline V gene are LNHDA and SQIVND (reference sequence). CDR3 amino acids: CASSQRGQETQYF. DNA of the CDR3: TGTGCCAGTAGCCAGCGGGGGCAAGAGACCCAGTACTTC.

The rearrangement joins TRBV18 to TRBJ2-5, with a weak D call TRBD1 (6 bases). This CDR3 has 14 residues. V lost 0 bases and J lost 5, with 10 bases in between. Germline CDR1 and CDR2: KGHSH and LQKENI. The CDR3 coding sequence is TGTGCCAGCTCACCACCGACAGGCAAGGAGACCCAGTACTTC. Translating gives CASSPPTGKETQYF.

The rearrangement links TRBV5-1 to TRBJ2-7; D is perhaps TRBD1 (5 bases). This CDR3 has 14 amino acids. Germline lookup yields CDR1 SGHRS and CDR2 YFSETQ. The V end lost 0 bases, the J end lost 2 bases, and 9 bases lay between the germline ends. CDR3 DNA: TGCGCCAGCAGCTTGGCAGGGCCCCCCTACGAGCAGTACTTC. Amino acids: CASSLAGPPYEQYF.

This clone was seen a handful of times. The chain carries TRBV19 and TRBJ2-7; a possible D gene is TRBD2 (5 bases). CDR1 is LNHDA and CDR2 is SQIVND in the germline V gene (reference sequence). V dropped 3 bases and J dropped 3 bases, with 12 bases sitting between them. The CDR3 is 14 residues long. The DNA of the CDR3 is TGTGCCAGTAGTATTTACGGGGAAGGCTACGAGCAGTACTTC. It codes for CASSIYGEGYEQYF. Looking up the rest from reference TRBV19 and TRBJ2-7 gives the full variable domain: DGGITQSPKYLFRKEGQNVTLSCEQNLNHDAMYWYRQDPGQGLRLIYYSQIVNDFQKGDIAEGYSVSREKKESFPLTVTSAQKNPTAFYLCASSIYGEGYEQYFGPGTRLTVT.

Here the CDR3 DNA reads TGTGCCAGTTTTAACCCGTCTAACTACGAGCAGTACTTC. Its protein is CASFNPSNYEQYF. V is TRBV19 and J is TRBJ2-7; D unresolved. The V and J ends lost 8 bases and 3 bases respectively, with 14 bases between them. The CDR3 totals 13 residues. Per the germline V gene, CDR1 is LNHDA and CDR2 is SQIVND (reference sequence).

The CDR3 reads CASSAGRISNQPQHF. The CDR3 bases are TGTGCCAGCAGCGCGGGCAGAATAAGCAATCAGCCCCAGCATTTT. V usage is TRBV16 and J usage is TRBJ1-5; D is undetermined. The CDR3 runs to 15 residues. Trimming pared 5 bases from V and 1 base from J, leaving 12 bases between. The germline CDR1 and CDR2 sequences are KGHSY and FQNENV.

This chain uses TRBV7-8 with TRBJ1-2; 8 nucleotides agree with TRBD1. The CDR3 has 14 residues. V lost 5 bases and J lost 3; bases outside the gene matches: 5. Germline V CDR1 and CDR2: SGHVS, FQNEAQ. The DNA for the CDR3 is TGTGCCAGCAGCCCACAGGGGGTTCACTATGGCTACACCTTC. As protein: CASSPQGVHYGYTF.

The chain carries TRBV30 and TRBJ1-5; tentative D call: TRBD1 (6 bases). The germline V gene has CDR1 GTSNPN and CDR2 SVGIG (reference sequence). V dropped 0 bases and J dropped 2 bases, with 11 bases sitting between them. The CDR3 extends over 15 amino acids. The CDR3 loop reads CAWSVPGVGNQPQHF. The DNA of the CDR3 is TGTGCCTGGAGTGTACCAGGGGTTGGCAATCAGCCCCAGCATTTT.

The chain joins TRBV7-9 to TRBJ1-1; D is unclear. Germline V gives CDR1 SEHNR, CDR2 FQNEAQ (reference sequence). The V gene lost 1 base and the J gene lost 0 bases, with 9 bases spanning the gap. The CDR3 covers 15 residues. CDR3 DNA sequence: TGTGCCAGCAGCTTAGTTCCGAACATGAACACTGAAGCTTTCTTT. It translates to CASSLVPNMNTEAFF. Looking up the rest from reference TRBV7-9 and TRBJ1-1 gives the full variable domain: DTGVSQNPRHKITKRGQNVTFRCDPISEHNRLYWYRQTLGQGPEFLTYFQNEAQLEKSRLLSDRFSAERPKGSFSTLEIQRTEQGDSAMYLCASSLVPNMNTEAFFGQGTRLTVV.